This T cell receptor (beta chain) was profiled in a study of blood T cell repertoires in COVID-19. Study as a whole: Sites in the United States, Italy and Spain provided acute and convalescent COVID-19 samples. Sample material is recorded as cDNA or gDNA derived from T cells, B-cell-depleted T cells, or PBMCs.

V gave up 0 bases and J gave up 8 bases, with 6 bases separating them. Looked up from germline, CDR1 is SGHRS and CDR2 is YFSETQ. This CDR3 has 12 amino acids. Original data processing: By means of reference gene primer amplification, nucleated cell counts were estimated. Clones were sequenced by immunoSEQ multiplex PCR, and TCRdb holds only the in-frame ones, with some missing. V, J and clone size are taken as reported in that table, and D and trimming were inferred from the DNA itself. The sample records under 150,000 clones, roughly 84% being singletons. The clonotype was recovered from an elderly woman with acute or convalescent COVID-19. The V call is TRBV5-1, the J call TRBJ2-1; the D is unclear. Sequenced sample: peripheral blood. The CDR3 DNA follows: TGCGCCAGCAGCTTGGCCTTCGATGAGCAGTTCTTC. Its protein is CASSLAFDEQFF.